This T cell receptor (beta chain) was sequenced during a study of T cell responses to AZD1222 COVID-19 vaccine. The V end was cut by 2 bases, the J end by 0 bases, with 7 bases between. Germline assignment: CDR1 MNHNY and CDR2 SVGAGI (reference sequence). This CDR3 has 15 residues. The protocol was immunoSEQ multiplex PCR, while the TCRdb copy is restricted to in-frame clones and leaves out a portion. The sample has some 150,000 clones, just over 90% seen once. The sequencing used peripheral blood, collected on day 0 of MenACWY control vaccination. The receptor comes from an adult in good health. This sequence joins TRBV6-6 and TRBJ1-4, with D uncertain. The CDR3 reads CASSYTETTNEKLFF. For the CDR3, the DNA is TGTGCCAGCAGTTACACAGAAACAACTAATGAAAAACTGTTTTTT.